This T cell receptor (beta chain) was observed in a study of spatial heterogeneity in lung cancer. Study background: Follow-up PBMC samples were sequenced when available, at a median of roughly 25 months after resection. Study results and caveats: Tumor TCRs that were ubiquitous and expanded showed up in blood more at resection than follow-up.

As concerns this clonotype: The antigen remains unidentified.

TCRdb reprocessed the 5' RACE reads with MiXCR, giving one entry per CDR3 protein. This sample has 25,000 to 35,000 distinct CDR3 sequences, with roughly 5.7% found just once. Stated time point: blood at routine non-recurrence follow-up after resection. Germline CDR1 reads SGHNT; CDR2 reads YYREEE (reference sequence). This CDR3 is built from 14 residues. V dropped 4 bases and J dropped 6 bases, with 15 bases sitting between them. The chain recombines TRBV5-4 with TRBJ2-3; D ambiguous. This TCR came from a female donor with early-stage non-small cell lung cancer. Source: PBMCs, taken at follow-up. CDR3 in DNA: TGTGCCAGCAGCATAGTCGCCTGGCGGGATACGCAGTATTTT. Its translation: CASSIVAWRDTQYF.